The entry below gives a single TCR beta chain sequence along with its context. Its matching antigen is unknown. The germline gene is not matched at one end of the junction; a read error may be the cause. This entry belongs to a study of tumor-infiltrating lymphocytes in primary liver carcinoma. Study at large: These patients were men and women whose ages were 30 to 69 years. Study-wide points: There was no comparison of CD4+ and CD8+ repertoires, as samples were bulk unsorted.

Germline DNA was also extracted, and blood RNA derived from unsorted whole blood. Peripheral blood, four milliliters, was collected prior to surgery. Germline values: CDR1 SGHDT, CDR2 YYEEEE. The CDR3 totals 14 residues. TCR beta cDNA came from about 500 ng total RNA, primed with a constant-region primer. Libraries covering TCR beta were generated through three nested multiplex PCR rounds (using a slightly modified ARM-PCR). The study ran its first two PCR rounds for roughly 9 cycles each, using TRBV1-TRBV30 forward primers and a C-beta reverse primer. Via MiXCR, TCRdb re-called the multiplex PCR reads, giving one row per CDR3 protein. The sample consists of about 310,000 distinct CDR3 sequences, approximately 65% of them appearing once.

The rearrangement joins TRBV5-6 to TRBJ1-2; 9 bases line up with TRBD1. The receptor comes from a man between 35 and 55 years old with primary liver carcinoma and hepatitis B virus infection. The sample was peripheral blood. As DNA, the CDR3 is TGTGCCAGCAGCCTCCCGGGACAGGGTTCCGGCTGCACCTTC. Protein sequence: CASSLPGQGSGCTF.